This T cell receptor beta chain is drawn from a study of OX40 agonist ivuxolimab in advanced cancers. The method was immunoSEQ multiplex PCR; TCRdb's version includes in-frame clones alone and lacks a portion of them. The sample lists under 100,000 clones, 75% to 95% occurring once. The ends lost 3 bases at V and 2 bases at J; junction bases unmatched: 2. CDR1 and CDR2 from the germline V gene are MNHNS and SASEGT. CDR3 size: 15 residues. The chain links TRBV6-1 to TRBJ2-5, with 11 positions matching TRBD2. The starting material was CD4+ or CD8+ T cells sorted from blood, obtained in a trial of the OX40 agonist ivuxolimab. This TCR was sampled from an adult with an advanced solid tumor such as melanoma, head and neck, liver or kidney cancer. CDR3: CASSDIAGGQETQYF. The CDR3, as DNA: TGTGCCAGCAGTGATATAGCGGGAGGGCAAGAGACCCAGTACTTC.